These 25 T cell receptor beta chains share one sample of origin, sequenced in a study of response to subunit inactivated influenza vaccine. MiXCR was run by TCRdb on the RT-PCR reads, yielding one entry per CDR3 protein. Found here are hundreds of thousands of distinct CDR3 sequences, 12% to 15% of them singletons; the top ten hold 7.6%. Sample: PBMCs from blood, taken roughly 2 weeks before vaccination. These TCRs come from a man aged 45-65 years who received an inactivated influenza vaccine.

There are many counts of this clonotype. The V gene is TRBV5-1, the J gene TRBJ2-5, with a possible D match to TRBD1 (5 bases). Germline V lookup: CDR1 SGHRS, CDR2 YFSETQ. The CDR3 has 14 amino acids. V was pared by 4 bases and J by 5 bases, with 15 bases between. The CDR3 sequence: CASSGQGAMETQYF. The CDR3 nucleotides are TGCGCCAGCAGCGGACAAGGAGCGATGGAGACCCAGTACTTC.

This chain connects TRBV20-1 to TRBJ2-3; the match to TRBD2 covers 13 bases. J gave up 4 bases and V 3 bases, and 16 bases lay outside the gene matches. CDR1 is DFQATT, CDR2 SNEGSKA, per germline (reference sequence). The CDR3 loop spans 19 amino acids. CDR3 residues: CSASPWGEPGLAGSDTQYF. CDR3 in DNA: TGCAGTGCTAGCCCCTGGGGGGAACCGGGACTAGCGGGGTCAGATACGCAGTATTTT.

V gene TRBV9 combines with J gene TRBJ2-1; no firm D call. The CDR3 contains 13 residues. Germline loops: CDR1 SGDLS, CDR2 YYNGEE. Between the trimmed V and J ends, which lost 3 bases and 3 bases, there was a span of 7 bases. CDR3 residues: CASSAGHYNEQFF. The CDR3 DNA is TGTGCCAGCAGCGCCGGCCACTACAATGAGCAGTTCTTC. Full variable domain (rest looked up from reference TRBV9 and TRBJ2-1): DSGVTQTPKHLITATGQRVTLRCSPRSGDLSVYWYQQSLDQGLQFLIQYYNGEERAKGNILERFSAQQFPDLHSELNLSSLELGDSALYFCASSAGHYNEQFFGPGTRLTVL.

As for this clonotype: Given a much more abundant clone one base away, this may be a read error. The rearrangement links TRBV6-5 to TRBJ2-3; D is unclear. Germline V CDR1 and CDR2: MNHEY, SVGAGI. CDR3 length equals 12 residues. This chain's CDR3 is CPSSDGGSKQYF. The CDR3, as DNA: TGTCCCAGTTCCGATGGTGGATCTAAGCAGTATTTT.

The chain is built from TRBV28 and TRBJ2-7; D possibly corresponds to TRBD1 (5 bases). Germline CDR1 is MDHEN and CDR2 is SYDVKM. The V and J ends lost 2 bases and 4 bases respectively, with 9 bases between them. The CDR3 has 13 residues. The CDR3 DNA reads as TGTGCCAGCAGTTTAAGGGGCCGTTACGAGCAGTACTTC. Its protein product is CASSLRGRYEQYF.

The chain has TRBV28 and TRBJ2-3, with 14 bases that match TRBD2. This CDR3 region has 17 residues. Germline assignment: CDR1 MDHEN and CDR2 SYDVKM. V lost 6 bases, J lost 7 bases, and 12 bases stayed unmatched. The chain's CDR3 is CASRPRLAGGPGYTQYF. The CDR3 coding sequence is TGTGCCAGCAGGCCAAGACTAGCGGGGGGGCCGGGGTATACGCAGTATTTT. Based on the CDR3 plus reference TRBV28 and TRBJ2-3, the full variable domain is DVKVTQSSRYLVKRTGEKVFLECVQDMDHENMFWYRQDPGLGLRLIYFSYDVKMKEKGDIPEGYSVSREKKERFSLILESASTNQTSMYLCASRPRLAGGPGYTQYFGPGTRLTVL.

A few counts support this clonotype. The gene calls are TRBV20-1 and TRBJ2-3, with D possibly called TRBD1 or TRBD2 (6 bases each). This CDR3 is built from 14 residues. The germline V and J ends were trimmed by 6 bases and 3 bases, with 16 bases remaining between them. CDR1 DFQATT and CDR2 SNEGSKA come from the germline V gene (reference sequence). The CDR3 reads CSAISGGPTDTQYF. CDR3 coding DNA: TGCAGTGCCATCTCCGGGGGCCCTACAGATACGCAGTATTTT.

This clonotype was detected ten times or more. J is TRBJ1-3 and V is TRBV4-1; TRBD1 agrees at 7 bases. The CDR3 is 13 amino acids. Germline assignment: CDR1 MGHRA and CDR2 YSYEKL. With V trimmed by 1 base and J by 8 bases, 2 bases remained unmatched. The DNA of the CDR3 is TGCGCCAGCAGCCAAGCGACAGGGTACACCATATATTTT. Protein: CASSQATGYTIYF.

This clonotype came up many times. V gene TRBV5-6 combines with J gene TRBJ2-2; TRBD2 agrees at 13 bases. CDR1 SGHDT and CDR2 YYEEEE come from the germline V gene. The ends lost 3 bases at V and 0 bases at J; junction bases unmatched: 5. CDR3 length: 18 residues. The CDR3 DNA follows: TGTGCCAGCAGCTCTACTAGCGGGAGGGCCACGAACACCGGGGAGCTGTTTTTT. This sequence encodes CASSSTSGRATNTGELFF.

This clonotype was observed a handful of times. The V gene is TRBV7-2, the J gene TRBJ1-5; no definite D call. The germline gives CDR1 SGHTA, CDR2 FQGNSA. The CDR3 contains 13 residues. With 0 bases removed from V and 9 bases from J, the gap between germline ends came to 9 bases. This CDR3 reads CASSLAGNAPQHF. The DNA of the CDR3 is TGTGCCAGCAGCTTAGCAGGGAATGCGCCCCAGCATTTT.

This clonotype was counted many times. The chain is built from TRBV5-1 and TRBJ2-5, with D possibly TRBD1 on 6 matching bases. The CDR3 contains 13 residues. Germline CDR1 SGHRS, CDR2 YFSETQ. Trimming took 3 bases from V and 4 from J, leaving 10 bases between them. CDR3 amino acids: CASSWTVGETQYF. DNA for the CDR3: TGCGCCAGCAGCTGGACAGTTGGAGAGACCCAGTACTTC.

In regard to this clonotype: One end of the junction is discordant with germline, which a read error may explain. The chain employs TRBV7-9 and TRBJ2-3; 7 bases are a match to TRBD2. The germline V gene has CDR1 SEHNR and CDR2 FQNEAQ (reference sequence). CDR3 length: 16 residues. The CDR3 DNA reads TGTGCCAGCAGCTTAGGGGGCGGCGGGAGCAGAGATACGCAGTATTTT. This translates into CASSLGGGGSRDTQYF.

In its sample, this clonotype was seen a few times. This rearrangement joins TRBV28 to TRBJ2-5; TRBD1 aligns across 7 bases. The trim removed 6 bases at V and 2 bases at J, leaving 6 bases unmatched. Germline V gene lookup returns CDR1 MDHEN and CDR2 SYDVKM. The CDR3 runs 14 residues. CDR3 DNA sequence: TGTGCCAGCAGCCGGAGACAGGGTCAAGAGACCCAGTACTTC. Protein sequence: CASSRRQGQETQYF.

This clonotype was counted a few times. DNA for the CDR3: TGTGCCAGCAGTTCCCCGACTAGCGGGGCTCCGTGGACCTACAATGAGCAGTTCTTC. Translated: CASSSPTSGAPWTYNEQFF. This chain links TRBV27 with TRBJ2-1; TRBD2 agrees at 11 bases. Germline CDR1 is MNHEY and CDR2 is SMNVEV (reference sequence). J gave up 2 bases and V 4 bases, and 13 bases lay outside the gene matches. The CDR3 has 19 amino acids.

J is TRBJ2-1 and V is TRBV5-4, with D possibly TRBD2 on 6 matching bases. The CDR3 contains 14 residues. Looked up from germline, CDR1 is SGHNT and CDR2 is YYREEE (reference sequence). The V and J ends lost 1 base and 7 bases respectively, with 12 bases between them. DNA for the CDR3: TGTGCCAGCAGCTTGCGGGGGTTCGGGAATGAGCAGTTCTTC. Translating gives CASSLRGFGNEQFF.

This clonotype has more than one count but fewer than ten. The chain couples TRBV3-1 to TRBJ2-1; a possible D gene is TRBD1 (6 bases). Trimming pared 2 bases from V and 0 bases from J, leaving 14 bases between. This CDR3 has 17 residues. Germline-derived CDR1 and CDR2 are LGHDT and YNNKEL (reference sequence). DNA of the CDR3: TGTGCCAGCAGCCAATTTCAGGGGCGAAGCTCCTACAATGAGCAGTTCTTC. It codes for CASSQFQGRSSYNEQFF.

V usage is TRBV5-1 and J usage is TRBJ2-3; 7 bases match TRBD2. Per the germline V gene, CDR1 is SGHRS and CDR2 is YFSETQ. The CDR3 consists of 15 residues. J gave up 4 bases and V 4 bases, and 9 bases lay outside the gene matches. The CDR3 DNA reads TGCGCCAGCAGCCCGGGGGGTACCGTCGCAGATACGCAGTATTTT. It yields the protein CASSPGGTVADTQYF.

This clonotype was picked up a small number of times. CDR3 residues: CASTNRGSNQPQHF. CDR3 in DNA: TGTGCCAGCACTAACAGGGGTAGCAATCAGCCCCAGCATTTT. This rearrangement joins TRBV12-3 or TRBV12-4 to TRBJ1-5, with 7 bases fitting TRBD1. Germline trimming cut 7 bases from V and 0 bases from J; bases unmatched to any gene: 3. This CDR3 spans 14 amino acids.

The rearrangement joins TRBV27 to TRBJ2-2, with 14 positions matching TRBD2. Germline V lookup: CDR1 MNHEY, CDR2 SMNVEV (reference sequence). V shed 5 bases, J shed 5 bases, and the junction held 4 bases outside the gene matches. The CDR3 is 16 residues long. The CDR3 region has the DNA TGTGCCAGCAGTGGACTAGCGGGAGGAAATACCGGGGAGCTGTTTTTT. Protein product: CASSGLAGGNTGELFF.

The rearrangement links TRBV12-3 or TRBV12-4 to TRBJ2-1, with D possibly TRBD2 on 5 matching bases. The CDR3 length is 15 residues. Trimming took 3 bases from V and 8 from J, leaving 17 bases between them. The CDR3 loop reads CASSLRLTPGDEQFF. The CDR3 nucleotides read TGTGCCAGCAGTTTGAGGTTAACTCCCGGGGATGAGCAGTTCTTC.

The gene calls are TRBV20-1 and TRBJ2-7; D ambiguous. The CDR3 contains 14 residues. CDR1 and CDR2 (germline): DFQATT, SNEGSKA (reference sequence). V shed 6 bases and J shed 3 bases, with 18 bases lying between them. The CDR3, as DNA: TGCAGTGCCATCTACCTCCGCGGATACTACGAGCAGTACTTC. This gives the protein CSAIYLRGYYEQYF.

The rearrangement links TRBV28 to TRBJ1-5, with D tentatively TRBD1 (6 bases). V was shortened by 6 bases and J by 2 bases, with 17 bases between the two germline ends. Looked up from germline, CDR1 is MDHEN and CDR2 is SYDVKM. The length of the CDR3 is 16 residues. In DNA form, the CDR3 reads TGTGCCAGCAGCGACCCTCTGGGGGGCGGCAATCAGCCCCAGCATTTT. Amino acid sequence: CASSDPLGGGNQPQHF. Full variable domain (outside the CDR3, taken from reference TRBV28 and TRBJ1-5): DVKVTQSSRYLVKRTGEKVFLECVQDMDHENMFWYRQDPGLGLRLIYFSYDVKMKEKGDIPEGYSVSREKKERFSLILESASTNQTSMYLCASSDPLGGGNQPQHFGDGTRLSIL.

The chain has TRBV20-1 and TRBJ2-5; 13 bases fit TRBD2. J gave up 4 bases and V 6 bases, and 8 bases lay outside the gene matches. The CDR3 is 15 residues long. Germline V gene sequence: CDR1 DFQATT, CDR2 SNEGSKA (reference sequence). The CDR3 coding sequence is TGCAGTGCCAGGACTAGCGGGAGATCTATAGAGACCCAGTACTTC. Amino acid sequence: CSARTSGRSIETQYF.

This chain links TRBV5-4 with TRBJ2-3; possible D gene TRBD1, 5 bases. CDR3 length: 15 amino acids. V lost 4 bases, J lost 4 bases, and 16 bases lay in between. Germline-derived CDR1 and CDR2 are SGHNT and YYREEE (reference sequence). The CDR3 DNA is TGTGCCAGCAGCCCCCCACCAGGGAATTCAGATACGCAGTATTTT. Its translation: CASSPPPGNSDTQYF.

The CDR3, as DNA: TGTGCCAGCAGTGGACAGGGCATTAGCACAGATACGCAGTATTTT. This encodes CASSGQGISTDTQYF. V is TRBV2 and J is TRBJ2-3; 7 positions match TRBD1. The CDR3 covers 15 residues. The germline CDR1 and CDR2 sequences are SNHLY and FYNNEI. J lost 0 bases, V lost 4 bases, and 4 bases had no gene match.